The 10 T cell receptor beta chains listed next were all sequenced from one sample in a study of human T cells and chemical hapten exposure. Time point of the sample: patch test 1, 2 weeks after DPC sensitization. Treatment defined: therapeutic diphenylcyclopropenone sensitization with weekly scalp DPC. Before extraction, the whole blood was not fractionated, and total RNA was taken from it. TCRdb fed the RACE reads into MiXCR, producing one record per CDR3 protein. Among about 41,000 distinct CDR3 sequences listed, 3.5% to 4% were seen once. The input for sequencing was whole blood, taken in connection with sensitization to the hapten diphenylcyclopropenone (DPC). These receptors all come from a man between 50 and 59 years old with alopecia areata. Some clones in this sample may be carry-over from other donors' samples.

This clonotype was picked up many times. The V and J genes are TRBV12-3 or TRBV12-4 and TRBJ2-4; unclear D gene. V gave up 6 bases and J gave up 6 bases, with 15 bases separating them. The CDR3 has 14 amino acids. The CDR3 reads CASSPRMSANIQYF. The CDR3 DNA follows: TGTGCCAGCAGCCCCCGGATGTCGGCAAACATTCAGTACTTC.

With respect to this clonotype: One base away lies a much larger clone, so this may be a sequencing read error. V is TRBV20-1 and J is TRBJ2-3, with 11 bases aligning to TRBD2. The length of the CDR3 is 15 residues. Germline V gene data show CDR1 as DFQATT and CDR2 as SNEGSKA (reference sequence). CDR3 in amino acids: CSARGLAASTDTKYF. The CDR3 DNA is TGCAGTGCTAGGGGACTAGCGGCTAGCACAGATACGAAGTATTTT.

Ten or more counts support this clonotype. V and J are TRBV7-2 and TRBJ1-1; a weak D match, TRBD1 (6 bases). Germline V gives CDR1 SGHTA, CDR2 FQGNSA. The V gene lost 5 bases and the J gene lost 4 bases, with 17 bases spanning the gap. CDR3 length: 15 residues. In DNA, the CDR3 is TGTGCCAGCAGCCCCCAAACGGGGGCTGGCACTGAAGCTTTCTTT. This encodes CASSPQTGAGTEAFF.

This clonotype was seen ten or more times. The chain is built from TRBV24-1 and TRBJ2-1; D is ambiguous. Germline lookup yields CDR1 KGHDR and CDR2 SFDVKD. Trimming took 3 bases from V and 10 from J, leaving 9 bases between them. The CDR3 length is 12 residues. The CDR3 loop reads CATSDAAYEQFF. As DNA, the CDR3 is TGTGCCACCAGTGATGCCGCATACGAGCAGTTCTTC.

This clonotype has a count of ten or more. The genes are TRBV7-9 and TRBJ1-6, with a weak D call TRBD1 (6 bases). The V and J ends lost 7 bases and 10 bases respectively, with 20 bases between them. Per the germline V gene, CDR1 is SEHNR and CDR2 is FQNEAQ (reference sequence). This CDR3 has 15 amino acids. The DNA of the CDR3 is TGTGCCAGCACCTTGACAGGCGCCGTGGGGTCACCCCTCCACTTT. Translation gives CASTLTGAVGSPLHF.

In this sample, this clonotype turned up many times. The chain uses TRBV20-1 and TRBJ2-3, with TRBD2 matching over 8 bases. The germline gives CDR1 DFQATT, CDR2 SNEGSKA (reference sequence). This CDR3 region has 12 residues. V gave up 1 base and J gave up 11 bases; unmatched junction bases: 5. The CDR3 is CSARAIAGLQYF. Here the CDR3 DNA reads TGCAGTGCTAGAGCAATAGCGGGGTTGCAGTATTTT.

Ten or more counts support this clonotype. The CDR3 reads CASSDPGTAETQYF. The DNA for the CDR3 is TGTGCCAGCAGTGATCCTGGGACAGCGGAGACCCAGTACTTC. The rearrangement uses TRBV25-1 and TRBJ2-5; 7 positions match TRBD1. The CDR3 covers 14 residues. The ends lost 3 bases at V and 5 bases at J; junction bases unmatched: 6. Germline CDR1 reads MGHDK; CDR2 reads SYGVNS.

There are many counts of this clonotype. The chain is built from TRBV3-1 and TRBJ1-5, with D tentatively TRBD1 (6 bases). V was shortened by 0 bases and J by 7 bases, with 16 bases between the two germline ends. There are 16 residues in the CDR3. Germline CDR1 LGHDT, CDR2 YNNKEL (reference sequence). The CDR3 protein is CASSQDLGGGGQPQHF. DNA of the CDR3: TGTGCCAGCAGCCAAGATCTGGGGGGGGGCGGACAGCCCCAGCATTTT. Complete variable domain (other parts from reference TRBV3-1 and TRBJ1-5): DTAVSQTPKYLVTQMGNDKSIKCEQNLGHDTMYWYKQDSKKFLKIMFSYNNKELIINETVPNRFSPKSPDKAHLNLHINSLELGDSAVYFCASSQDLGGGGQPQHFGDGTRLSIL.

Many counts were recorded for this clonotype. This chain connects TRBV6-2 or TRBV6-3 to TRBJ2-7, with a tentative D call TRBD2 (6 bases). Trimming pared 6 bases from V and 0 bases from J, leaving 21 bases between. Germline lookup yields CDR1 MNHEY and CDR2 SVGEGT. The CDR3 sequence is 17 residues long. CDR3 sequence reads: CASSQLVGGGSSYEQYF. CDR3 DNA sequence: TGTGCCAGCAGCCAACTGGTTGGCGGAGGGTCCTCCTACGAGCAGTACTTC.

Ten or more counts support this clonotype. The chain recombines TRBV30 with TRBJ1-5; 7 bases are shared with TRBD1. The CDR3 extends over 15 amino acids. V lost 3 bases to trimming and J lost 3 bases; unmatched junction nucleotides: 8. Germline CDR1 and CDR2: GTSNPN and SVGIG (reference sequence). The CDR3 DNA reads TGTGCCTGGAGCCACAGGGGAACCTTCAATCAGCCCCAGCATTTT. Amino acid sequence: CAWSHRGTFNQPQHF. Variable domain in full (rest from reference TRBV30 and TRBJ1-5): SQTIHQWPATLVQPVGSPLSLECTVEGTSNPNLYWYRQAAGRGLQLLFYSVGIGQISSEVPQNLSASRPQDRQFILSSKKLLLSDSGFYLCAWSHRGTFNQPQHFGDGTRLSIL.